This TCR beta chain appears in the sequencing data of a study of OX40 agonist ivuxolimab in advanced cancers. Whole-study context: Previous treatment with anti-PD-1, anti-PD-L1 or anti-CTLA-4 therapy was allowed; approximately 40% had received some. Study-wide results and limits: Certain nonresponders additionally had low normalized T-cell clonal expansion. Clonal expansion from baseline to week 6 occurred in both CD4+ and CD8+ T cells.

About this clone itself: What it binds is unknown.

There are 16 residues in the CDR3. Germline CDR1 and CDR2: SGDLS and YYNGEE. With 1 base clipped from V and 6 bases from J, the junction kept 4 bases outside the gene matches. Profiling relied on immunoSEQ multiplex PCR, and the TCRdb table lists in-frame clones only, not all of them. The sample lists 90,000 to 120,000 clones, around 90% occurring once. The source was CD4+ or CD8+ T cells sorted from blood, collected in a trial of the OX40 agonist ivuxolimab. The V call is TRBV9, the J call TRBJ1-6; 10 bases are shared with TRBD1. The clonotype originates from an adult with an advanced solid tumor such as melanoma, head and neck, liver or kidney cancer. CDR3 amino acids: CASSVTGQGRNSPLHF. The CDR3 DNA reads as TGTGCCAGCAGCGTAACGGGACAGGGGCGTAATTCACCCCTCCACTTT.